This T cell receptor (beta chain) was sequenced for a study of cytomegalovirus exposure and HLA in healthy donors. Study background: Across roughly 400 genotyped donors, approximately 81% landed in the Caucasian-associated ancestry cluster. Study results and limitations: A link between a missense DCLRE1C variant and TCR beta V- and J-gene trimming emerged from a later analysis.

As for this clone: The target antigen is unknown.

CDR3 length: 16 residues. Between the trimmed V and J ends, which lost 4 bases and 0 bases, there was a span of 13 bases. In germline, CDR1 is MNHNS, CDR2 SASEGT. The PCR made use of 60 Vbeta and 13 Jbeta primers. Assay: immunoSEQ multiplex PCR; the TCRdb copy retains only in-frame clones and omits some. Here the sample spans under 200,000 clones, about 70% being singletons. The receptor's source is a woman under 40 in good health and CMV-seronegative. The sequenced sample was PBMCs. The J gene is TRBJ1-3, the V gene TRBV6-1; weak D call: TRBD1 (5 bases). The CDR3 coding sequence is TGTGCCAGCAGTGCTATCAGGGACTCCTCTGGAAACACCATATATTTT. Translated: CASSAIRDSSGNTIYF.